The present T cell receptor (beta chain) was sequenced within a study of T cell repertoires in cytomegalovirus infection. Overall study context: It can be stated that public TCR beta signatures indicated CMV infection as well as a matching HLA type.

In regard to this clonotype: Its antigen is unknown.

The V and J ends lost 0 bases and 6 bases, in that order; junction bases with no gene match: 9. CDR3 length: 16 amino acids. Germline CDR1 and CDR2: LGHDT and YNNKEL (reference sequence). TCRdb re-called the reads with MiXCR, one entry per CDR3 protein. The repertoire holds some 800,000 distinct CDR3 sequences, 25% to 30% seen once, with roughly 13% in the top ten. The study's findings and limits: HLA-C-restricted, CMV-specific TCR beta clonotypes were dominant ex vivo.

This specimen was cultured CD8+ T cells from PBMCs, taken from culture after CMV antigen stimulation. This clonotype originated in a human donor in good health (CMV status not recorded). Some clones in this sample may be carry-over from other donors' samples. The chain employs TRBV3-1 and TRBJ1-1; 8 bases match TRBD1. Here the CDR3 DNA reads TGTGCCAGCAGCCAAGACCCGCCCTTACAGGGGGCTGAAGCTTTCTTT. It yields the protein CASSQDPPLQGAEAFF.